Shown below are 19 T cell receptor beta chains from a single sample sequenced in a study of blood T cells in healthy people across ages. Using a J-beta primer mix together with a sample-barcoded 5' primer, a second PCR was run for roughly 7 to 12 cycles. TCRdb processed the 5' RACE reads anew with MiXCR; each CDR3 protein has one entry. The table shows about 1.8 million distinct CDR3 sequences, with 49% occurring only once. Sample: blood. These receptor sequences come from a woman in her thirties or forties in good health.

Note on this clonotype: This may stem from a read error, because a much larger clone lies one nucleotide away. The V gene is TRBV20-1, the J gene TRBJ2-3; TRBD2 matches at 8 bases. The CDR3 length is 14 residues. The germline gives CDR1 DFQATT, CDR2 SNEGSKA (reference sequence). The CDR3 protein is CSASTSGFTGTQYF. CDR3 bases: TGCAGTGCTAGCACTAGCGGTTTCACAGGTACGCAGTATTTT.

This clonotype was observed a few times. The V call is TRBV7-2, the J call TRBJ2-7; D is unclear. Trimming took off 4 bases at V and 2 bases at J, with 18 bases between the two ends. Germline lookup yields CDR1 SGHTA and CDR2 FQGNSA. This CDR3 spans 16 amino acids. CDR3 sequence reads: CASSSRAPGPPYEQYF. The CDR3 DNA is TGTGCCAGCAGCTCCCGGGCCCCCGGACCCCCCTACGAGCAGTACTTC.

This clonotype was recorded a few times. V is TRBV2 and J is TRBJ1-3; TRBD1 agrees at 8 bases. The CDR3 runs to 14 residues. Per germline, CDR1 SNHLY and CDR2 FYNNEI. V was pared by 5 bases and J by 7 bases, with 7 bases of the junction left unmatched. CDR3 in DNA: TGTGCCAGCAGTCCCGGGACAGGAGGGAACACCATATATTTT. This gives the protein CASSPGTGGNTIYF.

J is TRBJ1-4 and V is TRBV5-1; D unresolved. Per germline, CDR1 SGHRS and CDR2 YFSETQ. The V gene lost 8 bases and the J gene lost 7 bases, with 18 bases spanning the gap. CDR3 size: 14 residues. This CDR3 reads CASRPGPQGEKLFF. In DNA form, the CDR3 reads TGCGCCAGTAGACCAGGCCCACAAGGTGAAAAACTGTTTTTT.

The CDR3 DNA sequence: TGTGCCAGCAGCTTAGTGGAGGCGCTAAGCACAGATACGCAGTATTTT. This sequence encodes CASSLVEALSTDTQYF. The chain links TRBV7-8 to TRBJ2-3; maybe TRBD2 (5 bases). The germline gives CDR1 SGHVS, CDR2 FQNEAQ. Trimming removed 1 base at V and 0 bases at J, with 11 bases between. The CDR3 has 16 amino acids.

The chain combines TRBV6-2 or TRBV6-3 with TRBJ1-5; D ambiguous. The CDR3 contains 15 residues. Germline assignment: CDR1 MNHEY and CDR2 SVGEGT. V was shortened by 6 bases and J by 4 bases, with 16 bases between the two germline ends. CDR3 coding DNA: TGTGCCAGCAGAACCGGCCAAAGATCGAATCAGCCCCAGCATTTT. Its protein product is CASRTGQRSNQPQHF.

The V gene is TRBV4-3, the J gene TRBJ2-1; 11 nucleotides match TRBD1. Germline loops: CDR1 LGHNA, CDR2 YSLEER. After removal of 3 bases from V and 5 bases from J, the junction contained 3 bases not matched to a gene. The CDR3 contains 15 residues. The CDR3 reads CASSQDRGRHNEQFF. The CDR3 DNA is TGCGCCAGCAGCCAGGACAGGGGGCGCCACAATGAGCAGTTCTTC.

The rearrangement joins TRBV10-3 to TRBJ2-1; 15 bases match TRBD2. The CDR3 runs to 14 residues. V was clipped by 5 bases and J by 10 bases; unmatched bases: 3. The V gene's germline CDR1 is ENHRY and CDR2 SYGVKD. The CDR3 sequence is CAISSGTSGGEQFF. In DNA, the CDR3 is TGTGCCATCAGTTCCGGGACTAGCGGGGGGGAGCAGTTCTTC.

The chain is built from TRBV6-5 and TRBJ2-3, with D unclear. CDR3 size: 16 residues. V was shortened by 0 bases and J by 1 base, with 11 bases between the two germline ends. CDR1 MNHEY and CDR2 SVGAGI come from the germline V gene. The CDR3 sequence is CASSYSSPTGTDTQYF. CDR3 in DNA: TGTGCCAGCAGTTACTCGAGTCCAACGGGCACAGATACGCAGTATTTT.

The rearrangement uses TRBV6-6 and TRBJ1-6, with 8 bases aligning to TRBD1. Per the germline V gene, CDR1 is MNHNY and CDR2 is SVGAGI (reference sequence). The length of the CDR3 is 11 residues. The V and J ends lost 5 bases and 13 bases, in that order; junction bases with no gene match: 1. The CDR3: CASSAGGPLHF. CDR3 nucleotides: TGTGCCAGCAGTGCAGGGGGCCCCCTCCACTTT.

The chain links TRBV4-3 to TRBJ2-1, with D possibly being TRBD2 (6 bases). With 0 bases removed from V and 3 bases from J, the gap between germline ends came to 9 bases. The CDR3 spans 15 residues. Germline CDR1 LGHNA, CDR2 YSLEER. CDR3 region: CASSQDAGLYNEQFF. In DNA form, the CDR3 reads TGCGCCAGCAGCCAAGATGCGGGACTCTACAATGAGCAGTTCTTC.

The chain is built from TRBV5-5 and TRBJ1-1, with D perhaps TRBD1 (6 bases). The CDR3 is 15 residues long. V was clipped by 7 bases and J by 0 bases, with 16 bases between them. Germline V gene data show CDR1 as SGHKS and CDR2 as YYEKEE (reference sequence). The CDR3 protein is CASSPEGGLNTEAFF. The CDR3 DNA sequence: TGTGCCAGCTCACCGGAGGGGGGCTTGAACACTGAAGCTTTCTTT.

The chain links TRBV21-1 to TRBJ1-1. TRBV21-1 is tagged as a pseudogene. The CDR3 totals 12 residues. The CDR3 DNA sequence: TGTGCCAGCATCGGAGGGGACACTGAAGCTTTCTTT. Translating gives CASIGGDTEAFF.

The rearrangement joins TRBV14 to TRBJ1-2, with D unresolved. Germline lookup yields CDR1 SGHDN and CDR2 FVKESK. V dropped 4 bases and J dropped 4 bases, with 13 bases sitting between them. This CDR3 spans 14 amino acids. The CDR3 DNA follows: TGTGCCAGCAGCCCGTCTCTCTCTTTCTATGGCTACACCTTC. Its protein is CASSPSLSFYGYTF.

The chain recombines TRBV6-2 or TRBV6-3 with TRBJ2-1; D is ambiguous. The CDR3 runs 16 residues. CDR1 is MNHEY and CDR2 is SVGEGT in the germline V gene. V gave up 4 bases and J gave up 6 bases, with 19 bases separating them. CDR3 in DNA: TGTGCCAGCAGTTGCTATGACCCCCATTCCCTCAATGAGCAGTTCTTC. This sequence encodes CASSCYDPHSLNEQFF.

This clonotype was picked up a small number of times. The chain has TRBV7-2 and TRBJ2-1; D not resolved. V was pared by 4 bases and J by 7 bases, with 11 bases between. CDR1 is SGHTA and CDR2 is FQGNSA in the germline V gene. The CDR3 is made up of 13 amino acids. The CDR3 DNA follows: TGTGCCAGCAGCTCAGAAGGTTGGAATGAGCAGTTCTTC. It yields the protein CASSSEGWNEQFF.

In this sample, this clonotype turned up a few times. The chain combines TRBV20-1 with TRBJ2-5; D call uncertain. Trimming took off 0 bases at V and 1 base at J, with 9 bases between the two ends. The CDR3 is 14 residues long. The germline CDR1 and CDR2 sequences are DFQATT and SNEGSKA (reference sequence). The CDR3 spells CSARDGTLQETQYF. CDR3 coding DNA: TGCAGTGCTAGAGATGGCACACTCCAAGAGACCCAGTACTTC.

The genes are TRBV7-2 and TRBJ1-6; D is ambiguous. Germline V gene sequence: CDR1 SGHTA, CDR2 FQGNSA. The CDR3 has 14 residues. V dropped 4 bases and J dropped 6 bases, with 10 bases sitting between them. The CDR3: CASSSREFNSPLHF. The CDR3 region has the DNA TGTGCCAGCAGCTCTCGGGAGTTTAATTCACCCCTCCACTTT.

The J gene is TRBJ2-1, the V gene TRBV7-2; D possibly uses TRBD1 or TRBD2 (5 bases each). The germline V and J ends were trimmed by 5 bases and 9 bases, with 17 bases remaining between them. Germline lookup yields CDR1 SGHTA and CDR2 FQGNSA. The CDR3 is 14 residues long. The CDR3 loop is CASSVEGPGIEQFF. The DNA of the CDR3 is TGTGCCAGCAGCGTAGAGGGACCGGGGATTGAGCAGTTCTTC.